This entry describes one T cell receptor beta chain. The length of the CDR3 is 15 residues. The junction had 4 bases not matched to a gene; V was cut back by 3 bases and J by 3 bases. Germline CDR1 reads SNHLY; CDR2 reads FYNNEI. Template material for amplifying TCR beta CDR3 regions consisted of RNA transcripts. HTBI primers were employed in a first-round RT-PCR of the TCR CDR3. TCRdb reprocessed the multiplex PCR reads via MiXCR and lists one record per CDR3 protein. The table includes about 600,000 distinct CDR3 sequences, approximately 15% detected once. This entry belongs to a study of T cells in Graves' hyperthyroidism and ophthalmopathy.

The sample taken for sequencing was blood. This clonotype was obtained from a woman in her forties with Graves' ophthalmopathy. The chain uses TRBV2 and TRBJ2-2, with 7 bases aligning to TRBD1. The CDR3 spells CASSDEGADTGELFF. The CDR3 DNA reads as TGTGCCAGCAGTGATGAGGGGGCGGACACCGGGGAGCTGTTTTTT.